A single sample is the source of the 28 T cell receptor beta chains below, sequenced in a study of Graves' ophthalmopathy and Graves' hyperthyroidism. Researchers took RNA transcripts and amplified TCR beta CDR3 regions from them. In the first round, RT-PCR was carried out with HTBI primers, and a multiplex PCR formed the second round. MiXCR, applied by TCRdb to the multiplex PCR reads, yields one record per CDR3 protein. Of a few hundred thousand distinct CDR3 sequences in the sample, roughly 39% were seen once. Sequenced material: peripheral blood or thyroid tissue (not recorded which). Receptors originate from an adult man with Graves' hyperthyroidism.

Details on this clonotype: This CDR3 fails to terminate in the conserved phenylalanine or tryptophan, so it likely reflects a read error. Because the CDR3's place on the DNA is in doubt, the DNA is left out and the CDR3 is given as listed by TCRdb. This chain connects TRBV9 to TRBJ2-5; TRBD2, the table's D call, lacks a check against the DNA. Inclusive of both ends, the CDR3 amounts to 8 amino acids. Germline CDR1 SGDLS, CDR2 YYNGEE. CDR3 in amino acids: CASSVEAG.

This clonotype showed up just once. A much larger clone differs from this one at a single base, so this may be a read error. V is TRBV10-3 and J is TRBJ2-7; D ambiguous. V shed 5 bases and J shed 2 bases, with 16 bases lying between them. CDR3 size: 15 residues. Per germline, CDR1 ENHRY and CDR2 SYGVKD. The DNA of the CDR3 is TGTGCCATCAGTTACTCCCCTTCTGCCCCCTACGAGCAGTACTTC. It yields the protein CAISYSPSAPYEQYF.

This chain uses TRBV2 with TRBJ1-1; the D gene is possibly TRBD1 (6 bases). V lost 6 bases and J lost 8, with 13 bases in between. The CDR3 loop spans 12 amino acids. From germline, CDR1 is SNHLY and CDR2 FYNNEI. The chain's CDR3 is CASRPGRGEAFF. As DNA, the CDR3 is TGTGCCAGCAGGCCGGGTAGGGGGGAAGCTTTCTTT.

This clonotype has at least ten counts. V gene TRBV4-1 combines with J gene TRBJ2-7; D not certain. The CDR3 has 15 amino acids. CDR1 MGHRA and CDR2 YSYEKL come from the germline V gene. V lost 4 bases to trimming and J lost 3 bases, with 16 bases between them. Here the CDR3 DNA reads TGCGCCAGCAGCCCTGGTCGAGGTCATAACTACGAGCAGTACTTC. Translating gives CASSPGRGHNYEQYF.

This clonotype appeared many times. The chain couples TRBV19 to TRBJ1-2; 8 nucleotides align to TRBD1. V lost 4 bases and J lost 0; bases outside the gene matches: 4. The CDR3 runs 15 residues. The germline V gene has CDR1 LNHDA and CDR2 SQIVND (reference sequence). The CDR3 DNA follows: TGTGCCAGTAGTAGTCCAGGGGGCACTAACTATGGCTACACCTTC. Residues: CASSSPGGTNYGYTF.

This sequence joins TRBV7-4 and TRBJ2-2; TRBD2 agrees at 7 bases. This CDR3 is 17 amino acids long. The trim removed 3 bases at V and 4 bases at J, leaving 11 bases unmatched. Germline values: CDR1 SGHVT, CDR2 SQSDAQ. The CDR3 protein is CASSFEGGAFSTGELFF. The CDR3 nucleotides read TGTGCCAGCAGCTTTGAGGGAGGGGCCTTCAGCACCGGGGAGCTGTTTTTT. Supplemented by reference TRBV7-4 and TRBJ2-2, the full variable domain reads GAGVSQSPRYKVAKRGRDVALRCDSISGHVTLYWYRQTLGQGSEVLTYSQSDAQRDKSGRPSGRFSAERPERSVSTLKIQRTEQGDSAVYLCASSFEGGAFSTGELFFGEGSRLTVL.

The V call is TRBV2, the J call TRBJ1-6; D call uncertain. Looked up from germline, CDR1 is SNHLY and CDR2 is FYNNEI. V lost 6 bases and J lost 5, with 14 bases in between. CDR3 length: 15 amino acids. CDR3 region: CASSAGHSNNSPLHF. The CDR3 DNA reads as TGTGCCAGCAGCGCCGGGCATTCTAATAATTCACCCCTCCACTTT.

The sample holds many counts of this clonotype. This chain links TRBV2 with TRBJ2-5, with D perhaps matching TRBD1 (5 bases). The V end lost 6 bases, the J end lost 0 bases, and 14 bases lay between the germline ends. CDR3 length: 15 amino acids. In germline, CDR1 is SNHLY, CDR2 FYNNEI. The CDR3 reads CASSNLLTDQETQYF. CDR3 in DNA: TGTGCCAGCAGCAACTTGTTGACAGACCAAGAGACCCAGTACTTC.

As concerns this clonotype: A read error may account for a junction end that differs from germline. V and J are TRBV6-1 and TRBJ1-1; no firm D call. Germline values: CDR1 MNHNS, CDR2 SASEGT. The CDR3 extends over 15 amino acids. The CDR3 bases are TGTGCCAGCAGTTACCTTCCCGACCGGAACACTGAAGCTCTCTTT. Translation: CASSYLPDRNTEALF.

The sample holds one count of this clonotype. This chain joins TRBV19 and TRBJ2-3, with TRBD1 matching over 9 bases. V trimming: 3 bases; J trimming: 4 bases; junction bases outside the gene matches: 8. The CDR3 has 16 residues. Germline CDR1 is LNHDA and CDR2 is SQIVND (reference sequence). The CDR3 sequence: CASSIGTGQFADTQYF. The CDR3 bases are TGTGCCAGTAGTATCGGGACAGGGCAATTCGCAGATACGCAGTATTTT. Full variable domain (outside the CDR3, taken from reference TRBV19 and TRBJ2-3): DGGITQSPKYLFRKEGQNVTLSCEQNLNHDAMYWYRQDPGQGLRLIYYSQIVNDFQKGDIAEGYSVSREKKESFPLTVTSAQKNPTAFYLCASSIGTGQFADTQYFGPGTRLTVL.

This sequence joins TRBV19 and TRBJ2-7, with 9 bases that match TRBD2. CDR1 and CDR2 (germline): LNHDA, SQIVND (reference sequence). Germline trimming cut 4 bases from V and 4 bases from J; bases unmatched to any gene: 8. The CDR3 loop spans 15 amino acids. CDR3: CASSRLADPRYEQYF. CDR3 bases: TGTGCCAGTAGTAGACTAGCGGACCCCCGGTACGAGCAGTACTTC.

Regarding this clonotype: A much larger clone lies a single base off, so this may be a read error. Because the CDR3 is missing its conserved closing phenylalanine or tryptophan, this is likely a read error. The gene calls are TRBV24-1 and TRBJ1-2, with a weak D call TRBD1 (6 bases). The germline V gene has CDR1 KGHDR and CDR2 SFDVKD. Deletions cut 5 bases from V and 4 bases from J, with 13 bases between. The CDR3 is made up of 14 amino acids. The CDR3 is CATSARGQPYGYTL. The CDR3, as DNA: TGTGCCACCAGTGCGAGAGGACAGCCCTATGGCTACACCCTC.

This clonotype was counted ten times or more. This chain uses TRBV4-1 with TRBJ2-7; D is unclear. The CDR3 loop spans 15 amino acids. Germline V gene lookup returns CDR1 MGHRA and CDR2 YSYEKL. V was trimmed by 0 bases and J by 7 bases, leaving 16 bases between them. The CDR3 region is CASSQDQDLAREQYF. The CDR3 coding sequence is TGCGCCAGCAGCCAAGATCAGGATTTAGCCAGGGAGCAGTACTTC.

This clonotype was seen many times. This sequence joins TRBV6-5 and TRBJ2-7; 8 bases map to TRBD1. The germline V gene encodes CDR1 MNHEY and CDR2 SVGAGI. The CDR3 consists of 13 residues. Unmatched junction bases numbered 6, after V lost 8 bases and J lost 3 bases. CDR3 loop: CASGPGQVYEQYF. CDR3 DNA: TGTGCCAGCGGCCCGGGACAGGTCTACGAGCAGTACTTC.

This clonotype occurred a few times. CDR3 nucleotide sequence: TGTGCCTGGAGCGGACCTCCTGGGGCCAACGTCCTGACTTTC. It yields the protein CAWSGPPGANVLTF. The rearrangement links TRBV30 to TRBJ2-6; the D is unclear. Between the trimmed V and J ends, which lost 3 bases and 2 bases, there was a span of 8 bases. Germline values: CDR1 GTSNPN, CDR2 SVGIG (reference sequence). The CDR3 has 14 amino acids.

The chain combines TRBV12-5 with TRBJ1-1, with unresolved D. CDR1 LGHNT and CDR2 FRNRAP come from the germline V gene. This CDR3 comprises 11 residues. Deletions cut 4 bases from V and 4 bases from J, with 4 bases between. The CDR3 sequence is CASGYLTEAFF. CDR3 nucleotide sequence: TGTGCTAGTGGTTACCTCACTGAAGCTTTCTTT.

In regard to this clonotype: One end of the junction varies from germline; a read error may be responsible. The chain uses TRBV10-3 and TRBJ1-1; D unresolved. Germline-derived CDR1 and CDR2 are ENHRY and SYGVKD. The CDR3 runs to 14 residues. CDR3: CASSLSNRNTEAFF. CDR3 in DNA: TGTGCCAGCAGTTTATCAAACAGAAACACTGAAGCTTTCTTT.

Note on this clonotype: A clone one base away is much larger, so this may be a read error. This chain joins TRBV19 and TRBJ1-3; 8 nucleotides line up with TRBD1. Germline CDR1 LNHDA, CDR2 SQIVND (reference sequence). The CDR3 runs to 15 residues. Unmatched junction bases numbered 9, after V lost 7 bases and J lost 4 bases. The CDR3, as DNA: TGTGCCAGTACCTTGACAGGGGCAAGCGGAAACACCATATATTTT. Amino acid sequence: CASTLTGASGNTIYF.

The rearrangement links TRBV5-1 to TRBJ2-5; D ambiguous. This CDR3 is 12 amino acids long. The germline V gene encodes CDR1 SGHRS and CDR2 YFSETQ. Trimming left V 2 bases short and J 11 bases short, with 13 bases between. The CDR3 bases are TGCGCCAGCAGCTTTAGTAAAGATACGCAGTACTTC. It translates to CASSFSKDTQYF.

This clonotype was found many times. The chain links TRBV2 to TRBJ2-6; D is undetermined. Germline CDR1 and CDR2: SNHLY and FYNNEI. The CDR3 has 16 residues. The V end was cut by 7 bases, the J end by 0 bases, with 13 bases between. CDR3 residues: CASTPGPSSGANVLTF. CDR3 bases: TGTGCCAGCACGCCAGGACCTAGCTCTGGGGCCAACGTCCTGACTTTC.

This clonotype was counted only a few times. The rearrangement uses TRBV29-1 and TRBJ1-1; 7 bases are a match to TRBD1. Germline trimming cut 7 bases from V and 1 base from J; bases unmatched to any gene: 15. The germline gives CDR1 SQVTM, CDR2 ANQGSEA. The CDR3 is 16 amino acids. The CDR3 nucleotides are TGCAGCGCCGCTGCCCCCGGGGGACAGCCGAACACTGAAGCTTTCTTT. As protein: CSAAAPGGQPNTEAFF.

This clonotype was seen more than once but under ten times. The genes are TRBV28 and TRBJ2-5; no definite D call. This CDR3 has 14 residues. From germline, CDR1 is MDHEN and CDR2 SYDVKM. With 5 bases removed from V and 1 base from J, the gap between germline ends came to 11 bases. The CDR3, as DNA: TGTGCCAGCAGTACCAGACGGACCCAAGAGACCCAGTACTTC. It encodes CASSTRRTQETQYF.

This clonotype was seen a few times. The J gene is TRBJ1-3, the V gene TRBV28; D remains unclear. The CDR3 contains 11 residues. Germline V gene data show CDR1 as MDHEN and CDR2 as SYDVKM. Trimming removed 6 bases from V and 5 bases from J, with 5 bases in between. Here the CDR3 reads CASSQRNTIYF. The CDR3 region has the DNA TGTGCCAGCAGCCAAAGAAACACCATATATTTT.

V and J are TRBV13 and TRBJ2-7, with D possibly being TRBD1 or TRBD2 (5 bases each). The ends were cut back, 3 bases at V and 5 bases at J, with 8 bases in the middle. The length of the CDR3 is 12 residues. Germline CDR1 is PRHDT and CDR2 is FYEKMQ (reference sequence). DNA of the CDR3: TGTGCCAGCAGCTTCCGGGACGACGAGCAGTACTTC. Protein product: CASSFRDDEQYF.

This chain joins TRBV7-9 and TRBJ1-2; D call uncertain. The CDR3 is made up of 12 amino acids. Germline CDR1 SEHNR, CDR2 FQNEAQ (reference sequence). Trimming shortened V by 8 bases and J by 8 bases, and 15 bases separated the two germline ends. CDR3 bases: TGTGCCAGCCGCCCGGGGATAGGGGGCTACACCTTC. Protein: CASRPGIGGYTF. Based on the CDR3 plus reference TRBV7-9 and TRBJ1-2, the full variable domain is DTGVSQNPRHKITKRGQNVTFRCDPISEHNRLYWYRQTLGQGPEFLTYFQNEAQLEKSRLLSDRFSAERPKGSFSTLEIQRTEQGDSAMYLCASRPGIGGYTFGSGTRLTVV.

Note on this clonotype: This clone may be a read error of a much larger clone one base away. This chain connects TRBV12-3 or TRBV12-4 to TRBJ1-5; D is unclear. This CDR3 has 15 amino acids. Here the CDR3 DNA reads TGTGCCAGCAGTTCTAGGGAAGATAGCAATCAGCCCCTGCATTTT. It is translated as CASSSREDSNQPLHF.

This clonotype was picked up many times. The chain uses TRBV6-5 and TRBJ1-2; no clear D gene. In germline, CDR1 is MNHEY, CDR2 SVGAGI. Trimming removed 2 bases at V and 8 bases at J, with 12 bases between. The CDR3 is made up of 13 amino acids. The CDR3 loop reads CASSYKGGSGYTF. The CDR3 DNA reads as TGTGCCAGCAGTTACAAGGGTGGAAGCGGCTACACCTTC.

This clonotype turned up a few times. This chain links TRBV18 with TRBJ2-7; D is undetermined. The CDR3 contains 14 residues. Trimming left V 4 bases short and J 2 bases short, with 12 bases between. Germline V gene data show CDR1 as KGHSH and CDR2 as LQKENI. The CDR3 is CASSREDGAYEQYF. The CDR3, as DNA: TGTGCCAGCTCACGAGAGGACGGCGCCTACGAGCAGTACTTC.